A selection of T cell receptor beta chains follows, all from one sample in a study of beta chain features in type 1 diabetes. This table comes from immunoSEQ multiplex PCR, and its TCRdb copy is limited to in-frame clones, with some not included. Of over 700,000 clones in the sample, about a sixth were seen once. The sequenced sample was naive CD4+ T cells from blood. Receptors were obtained from a young woman in good health. Both conserved end residues are part of each CDR3. A D gene is named only where the DNA matches it firmly. Clone size is shown for a subset of rows, as once, few, many or a class of expanded clone.

size	J	D	V	DNA	CDR3
NA	TRBJ1-1	NA	TRBV20-1	TGCAGTGCTAGCCGGGCCACTGAAGCTTTCTTT	CSASRATEAFF
NA	TRBJ2-1	NA	TRBV9	TGTGCCAGCAGCAAAACTAGTCCCAGTTTCGCGGAGCAGTTCTTC	CASSKTSPSFAEQFF
NA	TRBJ1-4	NA	TRBV7-8	TGTGCCAGCAGCTTAGTAGGGGAACGGGAAAAACTGTTTTTT	CASSLVGEREKLFF
NA	TRBJ1-1	NA	TRBV29-1	TGCAGCGTTGAGACGTTACACACGAATGAAGCTTTCTTT	CSVETLHTNEAFF
NA	TRBJ1-4	TRBD1	TRBV18	TGTGCCAGCTCACCACGGACAGGGGCAACTAATGAAAAACTGTTTTTT	CASSPRTGATNEKLFF
NA	TRBJ1-5	NA	TRBV5-1	TGCGCCAGCAGCTTGGATCCAGAAAGAGGGGCCCAGCATTTT	CASSLDPERGAQHF
few	TRBJ2-3	TRBD2	TRBV27	TGTGCCAGCAGATCACCGGGACTAGCGGGAGGGGGCACAGATACGCAGTATTTT	CASRSPGLAGGGTDTQYF
NA	TRBJ2-7	TRBD2	TRBV28	TGTGCCAGCAGTTTATCGGTAGCGGGAGAGTCATACGAGCAGTACTTC	CASSLSVAGESYEQYF
few	TRBJ1-2	NA	TRBV29-1	TGCAGCGTGGCCTGGGAGGGCGGGGGCTATGGCTACACCTTC	CSVAWEGGGYGYTF
few	TRBJ2-3	NA	TRBV7-2	TGTGCCAGCAGCTTAACTCTGCGGCCGCAGTATTTT	CASSLTLRPQYF
few	TRBJ1-2	NA	TRBV2	TGTGCCAGCAGCAGAGGGTCTACTGGCTACACCTTC	CASSRGSTGYTF
NA	TRBJ2-7	NA	TRBV18	TGTGCCAGCTCACCCCCCGCGTCGGGCTACGAGCAGTACTTC	CASSPPASGYEQYF
few	TRBJ2-5	NA	TRBV9	TGTGCCAGCAGCGTATCCGGGGAGGAGACCCAGTACTTC	CASSVSGEETQYF
NA	TRBJ2-1	NA	TRBV15	TGTGCCACCAGCTTACACCCTAGTAATGAGCAGTTCTTC	CATSLHPSNEQFF
few	TRBJ2-5	NA	TRBV7-9	TGTGCCAGCAGCTTAGCCAGGGGCAACAACCAAGAGACCCAGTACTTC	CASSLARGNNQETQYF
few	TRBJ2-2	TRBD2	TRBV11-2	TGTGCCAGCAGCAACACGCCGGGAGGAACCGGGGAGCTGTTTTTT	CASSNTPGGTGELFF
NA	TRBJ2-3	NA	TRBV9	TGTGCCAGCAGCGCCCAGACCACAGATACGCAGTATTTT	CASSAQTTDTQYF
NA	TRBJ2-3	NA	TRBV27	TGTGCCAGCAGACCCTCTAGCACAGATACGCAGTATTTT	CASRPSSTDTQYF
few	TRBJ2-2	NA	TRBV5-6	TGTGCCAGCAGCTTGGGTGGGATCACCGGGGAGCTGTTTTTT	CASSLGGITGELFF
many	TRBJ2-1	NA	TRBV10-3	TGTGCCATCAGGGACTTCTACAATGAGCAGTTCTTC	CAIRDFYNEQFF
NA	TRBJ1-2	NA	TRBV19	TGTGCCAGTAGTATTCAAGTTGATTATGGCTACACCTTC	CASSIQVDYGYTF
few	TRBJ2-1	NA	TRBV10-3	TGTGCCATCAGTCAGGAGGGGAATGAGCAGTTCTTC	CAISQEGNEQFF
NA	TRBJ2-7	TRBD2	TRBV6-5	TGTGCCAGCAGTTACTCGCTAGCGGGGCCTAGCGAGCAGTACTTC	CASSYSLAGPSEQYF
NA	TRBJ1-2	NA	TRBV6-6	TGTGCCAGCAGTACAGGACAGCGAAACAACTATGGCTACACCTTC	CASSTGQRNNYGYTF
few	TRBJ2-1	TRBD2	TRBV9	TGTGCCAGCAGCGTAGTAGGAGCGGGAGTTTATGAGCAGTTCTTC	CASSVVGAGVYEQFF
few	TRBJ2-1	TRBD2	TRBV29-1	TGCAGCGTCGCCGGGACTAGCGGGGGAAGCTCCTACAATGAGCAGTTCTTC	CSVAGTSGGSSYNEQFF